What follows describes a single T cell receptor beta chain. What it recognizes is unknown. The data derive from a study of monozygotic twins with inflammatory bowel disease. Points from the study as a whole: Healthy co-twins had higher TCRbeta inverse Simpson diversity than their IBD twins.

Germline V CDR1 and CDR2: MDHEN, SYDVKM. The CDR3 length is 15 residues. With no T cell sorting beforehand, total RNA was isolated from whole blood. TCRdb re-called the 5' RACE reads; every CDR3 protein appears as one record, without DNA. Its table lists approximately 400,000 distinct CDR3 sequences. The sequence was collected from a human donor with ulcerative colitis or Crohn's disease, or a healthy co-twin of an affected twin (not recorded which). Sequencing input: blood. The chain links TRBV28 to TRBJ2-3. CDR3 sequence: CASSFLGSGTDTQYF.